This T cell receptor beta chain was obtained from a study of T-cell reconstitution after alpha-beta-depleted transplantation in children. Findings of the study overall: By about two months after transplant, alpha-beta T cells reportedly arose from several hundred graft clones that had expanded. TCRbeta diversity was high at day 60 in some patients (a result of surviving recipient T cells and thymic progenitors). T-cell counts and diversity at one year following transplant were attributed mainly to newly produced T cells.

This clonotype came up a few times. Its matching antigen is unknown. CDR3 length: 13 amino acids. Germline CDR1 and CDR2: SGHRS and YFSETQ. The ends were cut back, 3 bases at V and 3 bases at J, with 10 bases in the middle. Unique molecular identifiers were built into the TCRbeta library. TCRdb re-analysed the PCR reads in MiXCR, keeping a single row per CDR3 protein. The data show hundreds of thousands of distinct CDR3 sequences, with 10% to 15% seen just once and around 0.76% held by the top ten. This chain uses TRBV5-1 with TRBJ2-7, with a tentative D call TRBD2 (5 bases). The source was PBMCs, collected before TCRalphabeta/CD19-depleted stem cell transplant. The TCR was taken from a girl aged 2-15 years with congenital amegakaryocytic thrombocytopenia, due to receive a stem cell transplant. Written as DNA, the CDR3 is TGCGCCAGCAGCTCCATCCGGGGCTACGAGCAGTACTTC. Translating it yields CASSSIRGYEQYF. Together with reference TRBV5-1 and TRBJ2-7, the CDR3 gives the full variable domain: KAGVTQTPRYLIKTRGQQVTLSCSPISGHRSVSWYQQTPGQGLQFLFEYFSETQRNKGNFPGRFSGRQFSNSRSEMNVSTLELGDSALYLCASSSIRGYEQYFGPGTRLTVT.